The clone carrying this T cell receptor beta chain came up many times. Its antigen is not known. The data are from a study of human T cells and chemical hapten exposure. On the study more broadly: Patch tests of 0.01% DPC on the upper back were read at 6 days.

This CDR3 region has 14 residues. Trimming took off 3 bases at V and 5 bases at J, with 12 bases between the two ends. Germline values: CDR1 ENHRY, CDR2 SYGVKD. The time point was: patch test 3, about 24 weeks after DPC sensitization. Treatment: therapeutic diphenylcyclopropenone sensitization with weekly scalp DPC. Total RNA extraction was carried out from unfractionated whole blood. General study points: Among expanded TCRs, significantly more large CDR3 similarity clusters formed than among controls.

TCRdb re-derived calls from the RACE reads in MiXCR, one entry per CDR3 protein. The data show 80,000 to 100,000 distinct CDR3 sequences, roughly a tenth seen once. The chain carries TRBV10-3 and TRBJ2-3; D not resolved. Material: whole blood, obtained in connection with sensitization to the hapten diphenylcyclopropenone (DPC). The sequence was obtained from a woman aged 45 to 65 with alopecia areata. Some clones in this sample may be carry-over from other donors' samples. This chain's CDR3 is CAISDPAERDTQYF. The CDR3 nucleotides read TGTGCCATCAGTGATCCGGCAGAGAGAGATACGCAGTATTTT.